This TCR beta chain emerged from a study of OX40 agonist ivuxolimab in advanced cancers. Overall study context: Every 2 weeks, ivuxolimab was infused into the patients intravenously at between 0.01 and 10 mg/kg.

Generated by immunoSEQ multiplex PCR, the TCRdb table keeps only in-frame clones and is missing some. The sample consists of about 35,000 clones, roughly 89% of them appearing once. Looked up from germline, CDR1 is LNHNV and CDR2 is YYDKDF (reference sequence). The CDR3 loop spans 14 amino acids. V dropped 1 base and J dropped 3 bases, with 7 bases sitting between them. The input for sequencing was CD4+ or CD8+ T cells sorted from blood, taken in a trial of the OX40 agonist ivuxolimab. The TCR sequence derives from an adult with an advanced solid tumor such as melanoma, head and neck, liver or kidney cancer. This rearrangement joins TRBV15 to TRBJ1-5, with D unclear. CDR3 protein: CATSRGGSNQPQHF. In DNA, the CDR3 is TGTGCCACCAGCAGAGGCGGATCCAATCAGCCCCAGCATTTT.